A selection of T cell receptor beta chains follows, all from one sample in a study of blood T cells in healthy people across ages. Using its own MiXCR run on the 5' RACE reads, TCRdb lists one record per CDR3 protein. The table has about 670,000 distinct CDR3 sequences, roughly half seen once. Sequenced: blood. All receptors derive from a woman of 80 years or more in good health. The CDR3 runs from the conserved cysteine through the conserved F or W. A D gene is named only where the DNA matches it firmly. Clone size is shown for a subset of rows, as once, few, many or a class of expanded clone.

D gene,V gene,J gene,clone size,CDR3 protein,CDR3 DNA
-,TRBV7-9,TRBJ1-2,-,CASSFEGHYGYTF,TGTGCCAGCAGCTTCGAAGGGCACTATGGCTACACCTTC
-,TRBV20-1,TRBJ2-5,-,CSARGESETQYF,TGCAGTGCTAGGGGAGAAAGTGAGACCCAGTACTTC
TRBD1,TRBV28,TRBJ2-5,-,CASSLWGQAQETQYF,TGTGCCAGCAGTTTATGGGGACAGGCGCAAGAGACCCAGTACTTC
-,TRBV28,TRBJ2-1,few,CASSSPGTPRYNEQFF,TGTGCCAGCAGTTCTCCAGGGACCCCCCGATACAATGAGCAGTTCTTC
-,TRBV5-1,TRBJ2-2,few,CASRQARGINTGELFF,TGCGCCAGCAGGCAGGCACGGGGGATCAACACCGGGGAGCTGTTTTTT
TRBD1,TRBV29-1,TRBJ2-1,-,CSVERDRGGEQFF,TGCAGCGTCGAGCGCGACAGGGGAGGTGAGCAGTTCTTC
TRBD1,TRBV2,TRBJ1-1,-,CASPTRKTGVNTEAFF,TGTGCCAGCCCCACGCGAAAAACAGGGGTGAACACTGAAGCTTTCTTT
TRBD2,TRBV18,TRBJ2-1,few,CASSLSAGEGEQFF,TGTGCCAGCTCACTATCAGCGGGGGAGGGTGAGCAGTTCTTC
-,TRBV6-6,TRBJ1-1,-,CASSLTPGEGMNTEAFF,TGTGCCAGCAGTTTAACCCCAGGGGAAGGCATGAACACTGAAGCTTTCTTT
-,TRBV20-1,TRBJ1-3,-,CSARAGRSSGNTIYF,TGCAGTGCTAGAGCGGGGAGGAGCTCTGGAAACACCATATATTTT
-,TRBV11-2,TRBJ2-1,many,CASSSAFERTNEQFF,TGTGCCAGCAGCTCGGCATTTGAAAGAACCAATGAGCAGTTCTTC
-,TRBV25-1,TRBJ2-1,-,CASSIGGLSSYNEQFF,TGTGCCAGCAGTATCGGGGGGCTTAGCTCCTACAATGAGCAGTTCTTC
-,TRBV6-2/TRBV6-3,TRBJ2-7,few,CASGYLVEQYF,TGTGCCAGCGGGTACCTTGTGGAGCAGTACTTC
-,TRBV7-2,TRBJ2-5,-,CASSLENSRGRTQYF,TGTGCCAGCAGCTTAGAGAACAGTAGGGGGAGGACCCAGTACTTC
-,TRBV20-1,TRBJ2-2,few,CSARGSRDTGELFF,TGCAGTGCTAGAGGGAGCAGGGACACCGGGGAGCTGTTTTTT
TRBD2,TRBV7-2,TRBJ2-1,-,CASSLAGASGSYNEQFF,TGTGCCAGCAGCTTAGCGGGGGCTAGCGGGAGCTACAATGAGCAGTTCTTC
-,TRBV20-1,TRBJ1-4,-,CSAREGGIDEKLFF,TGCAGTGCTAGAGAGGGCGGAATTGATGAAAAACTGTTTTTT
TRBD1,TRBV5-1,TRBJ1-1,many,CASSTGQGGGTEAFF,TGCGCCAGCAGCACAGGACAGGGGGGCGGGACTGAAGCTTTCTTT
TRBD2,TRBV7-8,TRBJ2-7,many,CASSLVSGTSGYYEQYF,TGTGCCAGCAGCTTAGTGTCCGGGACTAGCGGGTACTACGAGCAGTACTTC
-,TRBV20-1,TRBJ2-3,many,CSADYLSTDTQYF,TGCAGTGCTGACTACCTGAGCACAGATACGCAGTATTTT
-,TRBV7-8,TRBJ2-7,-,CASSPPRADEQYF,TGTGCCAGCAGCCCCCCCCGCGCCGACGAGCAGTACTTC
-,TRBV5-1,TRBJ2-5,few,CASSFAGYEQYF,TGCGCCAGCAGTTTTGCAGGGTATGAGCAGTACTTC
-,TRBV20-1,TRBJ1-5,many,CSARDLGPQHF,TGCAGTGCTAGGGACTTAGGTCCCCAGCATTTT
-,TRBV7-8,TRBJ2-1,-,CASTQGNEQFF,TGTGCCAGCACCCAGGGCAATGAGCAGTTCTTC